What follows is one T cell receptor beta chain and its context. This sample is part of a study of cytomegalovirus exposure and HLA in healthy donors. The CDR3 runs 12 residues. Trimming took off 6 bases at V and 2 bases at J, with 6 bases between the two ends. CDR1 and CDR2 from the germline V gene are SNHLY and FYNNEI. The PCR contained 60 Vbeta and 13 Jbeta primers. Sequencing used immunoSEQ multiplex PCR; TCRdb keeps in-frame clones, though not all of them. The repertoire includes 150,000 to 200,000 clones, roughly 80% of them detected once, and around 7.7% sits in the top ten. The sequenced sample consisted of PBMCs. The TCR comes from a woman between 25 and 40 years old in good health and CMV-seropositive. The V and J genes are TRBV2 and TRBJ2-3; the D is unclear. The CDR3 sequence is CASSAFTDTQYF. CDR3 nucleotides: TGTGCCAGCAGCGCGTTCACAGATACGCAGTATTTT.